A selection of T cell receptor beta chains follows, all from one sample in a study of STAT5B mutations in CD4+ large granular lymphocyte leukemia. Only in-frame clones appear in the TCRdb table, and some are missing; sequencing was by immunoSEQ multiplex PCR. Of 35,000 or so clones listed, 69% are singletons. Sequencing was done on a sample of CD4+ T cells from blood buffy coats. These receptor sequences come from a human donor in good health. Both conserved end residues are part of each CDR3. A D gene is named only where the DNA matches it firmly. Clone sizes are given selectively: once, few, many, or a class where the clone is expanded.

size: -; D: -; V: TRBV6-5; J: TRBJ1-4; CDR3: CASSYSKGQENEKLFF; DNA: TGTGCCAGCAGTTACTCGAAGGGACAAGAGAATGAAAAACTGTTTTTT
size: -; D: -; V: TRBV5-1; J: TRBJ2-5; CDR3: CASKQEYQETQYF; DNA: TGCGCCAGCAAACAAGAGTACCAAGAGACCCAGTACTTC
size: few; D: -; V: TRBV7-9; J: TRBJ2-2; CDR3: CASSDRGVRTNTGELFF; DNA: TGTGCCAGCAGCGATAGAGGGGTCAGGACGAACACCGGGGAGCTGTTTTTT
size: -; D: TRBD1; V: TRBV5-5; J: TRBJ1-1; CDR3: CASRAQGATAEAFF; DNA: TGTGCCAGCAGGGCACAGGGGGCGACGGCTGAAGCTTTCTTT
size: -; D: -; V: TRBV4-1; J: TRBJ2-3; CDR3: CASSLRGAGNTDTQYF; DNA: TGCGCCAGCAGCCTGAGAGGCGCGGGGAACACAGATACGCAGTATTTT
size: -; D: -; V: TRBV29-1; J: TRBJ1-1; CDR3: CSVAKGSVTEAFF; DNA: TGCAGCGTTGCTAAGGGTTCGGTCACTGAAGCTTTCTTT
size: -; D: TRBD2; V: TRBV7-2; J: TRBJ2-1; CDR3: CASSETSGASGQFF; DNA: TGTGCCAGCAGCGAAACTAGCGGGGCTTCCGGGCAGTTCTTC
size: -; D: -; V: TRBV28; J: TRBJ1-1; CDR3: CASSLRYNTEAFF; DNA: TGTGCCAGCAGTTTAAGGTATAACACTGAAGCTTTCTTT
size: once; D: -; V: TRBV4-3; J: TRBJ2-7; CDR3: CASSQDRLRVAEQYF; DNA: TGCGCCAGCAGCCAAGACCGCCTCCGGGTTGCCGAGCAGTACTTC
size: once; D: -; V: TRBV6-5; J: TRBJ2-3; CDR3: CASRTSTDTQYF; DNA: TGTGCCAGCCGGACGTCTACAGATACGCAGTATTTT
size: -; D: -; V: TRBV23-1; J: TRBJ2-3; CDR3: CASSQYDYTASTDTQYF; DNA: TGCGCCAGCAGTCAGTATGACTACACAGCCAGCACAGATACGCAGTATTTT
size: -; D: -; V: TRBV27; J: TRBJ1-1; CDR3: CASSSSTGNTEAFF; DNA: TGTGCCAGCAGTTCCTCAACAGGGAACACTGAAGCTTTCTTT
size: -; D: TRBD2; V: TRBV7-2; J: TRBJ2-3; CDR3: CASSTSGSGGTDTQYF; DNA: TGTGCCAGCAGCACCTCCGGTAGCGGGGGGACAGATACGCAGTATTTT
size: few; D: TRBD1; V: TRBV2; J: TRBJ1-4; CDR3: CASSAGTGSNEKLFF; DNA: TGTGCCAGCAGTGCCGGGACAGGGTCGAATGAAAAACTGTTTTTT
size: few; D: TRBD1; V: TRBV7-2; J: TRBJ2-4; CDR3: CASSPSAWSRGYIQYF; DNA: TGTGCCAGCAGCCCATCCGCGTGGTCCAGGGGGTACATTCAGTACTTC
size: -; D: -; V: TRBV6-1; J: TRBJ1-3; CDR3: CASRTRVTGNTIYF; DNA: TGTGCCAGCAGGACGAGGGTTACTGGAAACACCATATATTTT
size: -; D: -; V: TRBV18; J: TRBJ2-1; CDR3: CASSLGDRNEQFF; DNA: TGTGCCAGCTCACTTGGAGACCGTAATGAGCAGTTCTTC
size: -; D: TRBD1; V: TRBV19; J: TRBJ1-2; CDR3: CASSKPLTGNYGYTF; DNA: TGTGCCAGTAGTAAACCCTTGACAGGGAACTATGGCTACACCTTC
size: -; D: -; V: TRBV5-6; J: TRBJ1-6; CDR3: CASSLRGTVNSPLHF; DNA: TGTGCCAGCAGTTTGAGGGGGACGGTAAATTCACCCCTCCACTTT
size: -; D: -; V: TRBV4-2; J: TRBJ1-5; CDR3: CASSLQGGGNQPQHF; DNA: TGTGCCAGCAGCCTCCAGGGAGGGGGGAATCAGCCCCAGCATTTT
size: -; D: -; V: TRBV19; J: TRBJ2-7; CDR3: CASSIRPNYEQYF; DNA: TGTGCCAGTAGTATTCGGCCGAACTACGAGCAGTACTTC
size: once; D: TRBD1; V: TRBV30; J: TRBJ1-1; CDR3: CAWSGTGAVAFF; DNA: TGTGCCTGGAGTGGAACAGGGGCGGTAGCTTTCTTT
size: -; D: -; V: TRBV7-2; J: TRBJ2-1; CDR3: CASSAYRENEQFF; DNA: TGTGCCAGCAGCGCCTACAGGGAAAATGAGCAGTTCTTC
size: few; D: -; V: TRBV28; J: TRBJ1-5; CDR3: CASSSQLNQPQHF; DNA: TGTGCCAGCAGTTCACAACTCAATCAGCCCCAGCATTTT
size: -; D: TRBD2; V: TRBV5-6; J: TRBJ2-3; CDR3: CASSFLTGRGSGEADTQYF; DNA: TGTGCCAGCAGCTTTCTTACAGGGAGGGGTAGCGGGGAGGCAGATACGCAGTATTTT
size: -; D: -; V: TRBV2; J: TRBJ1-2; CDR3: CASSEGGPWGYTF; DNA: TGTGCCAGCAGTGAGGGGGGTCCTTGGGGCTACACCTTC
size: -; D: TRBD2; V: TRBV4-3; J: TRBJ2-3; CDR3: CASSQASASGGATDTQYF; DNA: TGCGCCAGCAGCCAAGCCTCCGCTAGCGGGGGGGCCACAGATACGCAGTATTTT
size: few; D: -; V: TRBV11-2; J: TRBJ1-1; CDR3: CASSLGVNTEAFF; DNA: TGTGCCAGCAGCTTAGGGGTCAACACTGAAGCTTTCTTT
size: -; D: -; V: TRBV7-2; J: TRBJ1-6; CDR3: CASSAGPSPLHF; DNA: TGTGCCAGCAGCGCGGGACCATCACCCCTCCACTTT
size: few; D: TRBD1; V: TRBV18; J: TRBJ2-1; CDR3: CASSPSKGALNEQFF; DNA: TGTGCCAGCTCACCAAGCAAGGGGGCGCTGAATGAGCAGTTCTTC
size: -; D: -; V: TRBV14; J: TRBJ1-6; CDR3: CASSHAVYNSPLHF; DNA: TGTGCCAGCAGCCATGCAGTGTATAATTCACCCCTCCACTTT
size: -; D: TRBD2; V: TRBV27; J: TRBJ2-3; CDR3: CASSFPPLAAAANTQYF; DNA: TGTGCCAGCAGTTTTCCTCCCCTAGCGGCTGCCGCAAATACGCAGTATTTT
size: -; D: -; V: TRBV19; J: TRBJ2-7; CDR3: CASSVHSLPGEQYF; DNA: TGTGCCAGTAGTGTGCACAGCCTCCCTGGGGAGCAGTACTTC
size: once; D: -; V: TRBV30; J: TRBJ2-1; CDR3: CAWSVRGRGRTYNEQFF; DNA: TGTGCCTGGAGTGTAAGGGGACGGGGGAGGACCTACAATGAGCAGTTCTTC
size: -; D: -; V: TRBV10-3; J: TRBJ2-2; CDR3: CATSRGVTGELFF; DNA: TGTGCCACCTCTAGAGGGGTGACCGGGGAGCTGTTTTTT
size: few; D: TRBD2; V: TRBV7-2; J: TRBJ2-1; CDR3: CASSLAILAGGPEFSYNEQFF; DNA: TGTGCCAGCAGCTTAGCGATTCTAGCGGGGGGACCTGAGTTCTCCTACAATGAGCAGTTCTTC
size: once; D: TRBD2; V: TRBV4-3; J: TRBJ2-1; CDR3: CASSLSSGGQEQFF; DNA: TGCGCCAGCAGCCTTTCTAGCGGGGGGCAGGAGCAGTTCTTC
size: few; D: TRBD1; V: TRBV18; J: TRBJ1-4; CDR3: CASSLSRGATNEKLFF; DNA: TGTGCCAGCTCACTTTCCAGGGGGGCAACTAATGAAAAACTGTTTTTT
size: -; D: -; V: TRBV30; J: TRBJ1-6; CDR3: CAWRRVSYNSPLHF; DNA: TGTGCCTGGAGGAGGGTTTCCTATAATTCACCCCTCCACTTT
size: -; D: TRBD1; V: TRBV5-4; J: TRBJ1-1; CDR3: CASSSLRDRGLFTEAFF; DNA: TGTGCCAGCAGCTCTTTGCGGGACAGGGGGCTGTTCACTGAAGCTTTCTTT
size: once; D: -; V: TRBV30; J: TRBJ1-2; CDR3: CAWSDLGKGYGYTF; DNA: TGTGCCTGGAGTGACCTAGGGAAGGGCTATGGCTACACCTTC
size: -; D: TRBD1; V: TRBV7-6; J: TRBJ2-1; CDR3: CASSPWEVGQGYNEQFF; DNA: TGTGCCAGCAGCCCGTGGGAGGTGGGACAGGGGTACAATGAGCAGTTCTTC
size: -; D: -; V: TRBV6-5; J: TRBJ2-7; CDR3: CASSSGTPYPYEQYF; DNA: TGTGCCAGCAGCTCGGGGACTCCCTATCCCTACGAGCAGTACTTC
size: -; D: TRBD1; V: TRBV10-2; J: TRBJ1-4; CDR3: CASEAGTVVALFF; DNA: TGCGCCAGCGAAGCCGGGACAGTAGTAGCACTGTTTTTT
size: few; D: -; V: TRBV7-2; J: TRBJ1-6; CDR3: CASSFTEARGNSPLHF; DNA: TGTGCCAGCAGCTTCACGGAGGCCCGGGGTAATTCACCCCTCCACTTT
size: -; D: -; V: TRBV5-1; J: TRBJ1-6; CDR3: CASSKTDNYNSPLHF; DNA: TGCGCCAGCAGCAAAACGGACAACTATAATTCACCCCTCCACTTT
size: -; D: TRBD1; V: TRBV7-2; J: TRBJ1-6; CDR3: CASSLGRDSYSPLHF; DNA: TGTGCCAGCAGCCTGGGAAGGGACAGTTATTCACCCCTCCACTTT